This T cell receptor (beta chain) was sequenced during a study of blood T cell repertoires in COVID-19 (dated by TCRdb to the early 2020s). Broadly, across the study: The collaborator samples originated in the United States, Italy and Spain and spanned the acute and convalescent phases of COVID-19. The material from the prospective study consisted of cDNA or gDNA derived from T cells, B-cell-depleted T cells, or PBMCs. Subjects who had been exposed to COVID-19, were actively infected with it, or had recovered from it provided the deeply sampled blood TCRbeta repertoires that made up the dataset. The repertoires were made available in a free public database intended to serve as a resource for research on the immune response to SARS-CoV-2. The samples were drawn from two sources: the first 160 participants of the ongoing ImmuneRACE study, and 1,254 subjects contributed by 6 global collaborators. The sample metadata nearly always contained a de-identified subject ID, COVID-19 status, age in years and sex. Where HLA class I and class II types were available, the types were taken from metadata supplied by the sample provider, not from assay-based typing.

Trimming removed 4 bases from V and 1 base from J, leaving 14 bases between the germline ends. CDR1 and CDR2 are drawn from the germline V gene: KGHSH, LQKENI. Including the terminal cysteine and phenylalanine, the CDR3 comprises 16 residues. Left in the record is the CDR3 DNA by itself, 48 bases read in frame from the first base. TCRbeta CDR3 regions were amplified from genomic DNA using the immunoSEQ Assay, a bias-controlled multiplex PCR. The authors processed their data as follows. The number of nucleated cells in each sample was estimated from the amplification of reference gene primers within the assay. To quantify the absolute abundance of each unique TCRbeta CDR3 rearrangement, sequence reads were collapsed and filtered. For each sample, productive Simpson clonality was calculated as the square root of Simpson's diversity index over productive rearrangements. TCRdb retrieved this table from immuneACCESS and kept in-frame rearrangements only. Not all clones are present; in checked studies, unresolved V genes account for under half, and no reason is known for the remainder. The V and J calls and clone size were taken over from that table, and D and trimming were inferred from the DNA. The sample table records fewer than 350,000 clones; 70% to 90% of these occur just once. About 2.2% of the sample lies in the top ten.

Another Seattle source contributed samples from volunteer blood donors who had recovered from COVID-19. Whole blood was collected in K2EDTA tubes by collaborating institutions according to the institutions' own protocols. For TCRbeta analysis, collaborators shipped samples in one of three forms: frozen whole blood, isolated PBMCs, or DNA extracted from either of those sample types. Study-wide findings and limitations: How much clinical and demographic metadata was included differed by source and by participant, and the metadata was provided uncurated.

This clone was seen only a few times. Its antigen is not yet known. Within one base of it there is no much larger clone, and no base qualities were kept. The sequenced sample was peripheral blood. This receptor was identified in a woman aged 25-40 years who had recovered from COVID-19. In this chain, TRBV18 is recombined with TRBJ1-5, with an unclear D gene assignment. The CDR3 corresponds to CASSRSSDLSNQPQHF. The DNA is TGTGCCAGCTCACGGTCGAGCGACCTCAGCAATCAGCCCCAGCATTTT.